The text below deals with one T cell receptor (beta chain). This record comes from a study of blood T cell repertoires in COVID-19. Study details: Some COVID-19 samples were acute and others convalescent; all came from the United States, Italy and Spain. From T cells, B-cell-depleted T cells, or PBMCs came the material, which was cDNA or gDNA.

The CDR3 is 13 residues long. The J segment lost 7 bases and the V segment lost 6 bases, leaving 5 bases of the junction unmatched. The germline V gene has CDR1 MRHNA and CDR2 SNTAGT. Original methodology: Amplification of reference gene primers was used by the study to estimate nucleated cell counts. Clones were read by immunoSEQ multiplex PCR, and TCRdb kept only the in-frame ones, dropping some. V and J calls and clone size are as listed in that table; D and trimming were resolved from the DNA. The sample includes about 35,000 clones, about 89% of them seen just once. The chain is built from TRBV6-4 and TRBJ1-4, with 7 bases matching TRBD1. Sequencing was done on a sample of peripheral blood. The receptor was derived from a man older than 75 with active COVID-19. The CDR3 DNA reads TGTGCCAGCAGCCCGACAGGGCGTGAAAAACTGTTTTTT. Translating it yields CASSPTGREKLFF.